Listed here is a single T cell receptor beta chain. Its antigen is still unknown. PCR was performed using 60 Vbeta and 13 Jbeta primers. Here immunoSEQ multiplex PCR was the method, and the copy in TCRdb shows in-frame clones only, minus some. The data contain 30,000 to 45,000 clones, 75% to 90% of them seen just once; the ten biggest clones take up over 9.5%. The CDR3 is made up of 16 amino acids. V lost 8 bases and J lost 8, with 22 bases in between. CDR1 and CDR2 (germline): SNHLY, FYNNEI. This entry belongs to a study of cytomegalovirus exposure and HLA in healthy donors. Findings and caveats of the study: TRBV6-2, TRBV6-3 and some other V segments were excluded as indistinguishable. A likely sequencing artifact accounted for one observed cluster of highly shared sequence variants.

This rearrangement joins TRBV2 to TRBJ1-6; a weak D match, TRBD1 (6 bases). The sequence came from a woman aged 40 to 49 in good health and CMV-seropositive. Material: PBMCs. The CDR3 nucleotides read TGTGCCAGCCGTTTGAACCGACAGGAAGGTGATTCACCCCTCCACTTT. Translation: CASRLNRQEGDSPLHF.